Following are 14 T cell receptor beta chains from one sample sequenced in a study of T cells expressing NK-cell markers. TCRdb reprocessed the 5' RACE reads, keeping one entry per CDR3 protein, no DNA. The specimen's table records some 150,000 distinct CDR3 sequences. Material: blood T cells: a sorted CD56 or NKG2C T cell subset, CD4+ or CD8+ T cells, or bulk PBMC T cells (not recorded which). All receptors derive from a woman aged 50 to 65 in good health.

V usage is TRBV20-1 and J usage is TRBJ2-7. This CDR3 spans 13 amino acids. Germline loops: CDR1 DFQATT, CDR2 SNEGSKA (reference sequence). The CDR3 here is CSARGDTYYEQYF.

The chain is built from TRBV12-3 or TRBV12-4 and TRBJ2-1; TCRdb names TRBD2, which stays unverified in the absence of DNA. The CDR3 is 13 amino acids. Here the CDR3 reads CANEGELFHEQFF.

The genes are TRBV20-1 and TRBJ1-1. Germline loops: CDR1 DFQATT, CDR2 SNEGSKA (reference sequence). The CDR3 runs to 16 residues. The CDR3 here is CSARDRAVSRSTEAFF.

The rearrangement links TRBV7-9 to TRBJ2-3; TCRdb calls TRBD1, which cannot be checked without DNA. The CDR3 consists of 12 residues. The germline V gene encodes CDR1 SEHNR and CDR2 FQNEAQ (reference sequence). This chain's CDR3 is CASSLPGTGQYF.

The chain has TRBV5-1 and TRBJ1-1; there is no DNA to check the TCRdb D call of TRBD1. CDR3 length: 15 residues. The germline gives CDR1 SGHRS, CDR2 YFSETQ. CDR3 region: CASSLAMGGATEAFF.

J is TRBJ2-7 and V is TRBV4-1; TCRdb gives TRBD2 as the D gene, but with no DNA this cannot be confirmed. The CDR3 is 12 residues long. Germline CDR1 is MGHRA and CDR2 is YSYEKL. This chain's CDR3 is CASSHGGTEQYF.

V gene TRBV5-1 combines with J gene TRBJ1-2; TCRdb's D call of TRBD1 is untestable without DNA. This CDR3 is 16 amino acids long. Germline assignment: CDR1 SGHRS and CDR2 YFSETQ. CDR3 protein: CASSLGAGAANYGYTF.

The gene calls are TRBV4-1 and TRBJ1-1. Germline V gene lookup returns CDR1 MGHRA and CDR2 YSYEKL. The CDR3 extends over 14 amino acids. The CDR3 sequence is CASSQRGPGGEAFF.

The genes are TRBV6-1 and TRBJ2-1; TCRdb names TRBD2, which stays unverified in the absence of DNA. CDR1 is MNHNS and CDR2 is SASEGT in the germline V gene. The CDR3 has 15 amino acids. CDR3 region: CASSVWVGVNNEQFF.

CDR3 in amino acids: CASSSGTGKNEQFF. The chain carries TRBV5-1 and TRBJ2-1; the D call of TRBD1 rests on TCRdb alone, since no DNA is present to check it. Germline CDR1 is SGHRS and CDR2 is YFSETQ. The CDR3 has 14 amino acids.

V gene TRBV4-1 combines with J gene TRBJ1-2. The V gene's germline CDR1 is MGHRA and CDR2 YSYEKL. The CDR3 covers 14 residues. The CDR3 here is CASSQDLGPNGYTF.

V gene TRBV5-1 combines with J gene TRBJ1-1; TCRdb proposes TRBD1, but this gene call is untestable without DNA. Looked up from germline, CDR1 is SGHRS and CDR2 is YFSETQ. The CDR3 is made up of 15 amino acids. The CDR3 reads CASKGTGVRDTEAFF. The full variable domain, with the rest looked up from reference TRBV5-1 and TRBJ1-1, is KAGVTQTPRYLIKTRGQQVTLSCSPISGHRSVSWYQQTPGQGLQFLFEYFSETQRNKGNFPGRFSGRQFSNSRSEMNVSTLELGDSALYLCASKGTGVRDTEAFFGQGTRLTVV.

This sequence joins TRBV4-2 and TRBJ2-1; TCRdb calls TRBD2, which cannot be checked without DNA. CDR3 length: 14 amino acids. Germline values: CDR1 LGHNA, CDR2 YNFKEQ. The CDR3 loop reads CASSPPKAGGPEIF.

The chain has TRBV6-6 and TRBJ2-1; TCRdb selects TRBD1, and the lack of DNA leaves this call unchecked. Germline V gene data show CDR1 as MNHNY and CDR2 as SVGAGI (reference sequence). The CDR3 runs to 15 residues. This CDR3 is CASSRDAGSYNEQFF.